The clone carrying this TCR beta chain was seen only a few times. Its antigen is not known. The data were obtained in a study of cytomegalovirus exposure and HLA in healthy donors. Whole-study findings and limits: Later on, an analysis tied about 17,000 TCR beta sequences to HLA alleles at 0.05 false discovery rate. Confirmation in vitro established that a few CMV-associated chains were specific for CMV antigens. Highly shared variants forming one cluster were likely a sequencing artifact.

The ends were cut back, 4 bases at V and 10 bases at J, with 15 bases in the middle. Germline-derived CDR1 and CDR2 are SGHTA and FQGNSA. The CDR3 has 13 residues. The PCR was carried out with 60 Vbeta primers and 13 Jbeta primers. Produced via immunoSEQ multiplex PCR; TCRdb's table is partial and in-frame only. The sample records fewer than 150,000 clones, around 80% being singletons. The chain couples TRBV7-2 to TRBJ2-3; the D gene is possibly TRBD2 (6 bases). The TCR was taken from a man aged 35-49 years in good health and CMV-seropositive. The sequencing input was PBMCs. CDR3: CASSSVTSKAQYF. The CDR3 DNA sequence: TGTGCCAGCAGCTCCGTGACTAGTAAGGCGCAGTATTTT.